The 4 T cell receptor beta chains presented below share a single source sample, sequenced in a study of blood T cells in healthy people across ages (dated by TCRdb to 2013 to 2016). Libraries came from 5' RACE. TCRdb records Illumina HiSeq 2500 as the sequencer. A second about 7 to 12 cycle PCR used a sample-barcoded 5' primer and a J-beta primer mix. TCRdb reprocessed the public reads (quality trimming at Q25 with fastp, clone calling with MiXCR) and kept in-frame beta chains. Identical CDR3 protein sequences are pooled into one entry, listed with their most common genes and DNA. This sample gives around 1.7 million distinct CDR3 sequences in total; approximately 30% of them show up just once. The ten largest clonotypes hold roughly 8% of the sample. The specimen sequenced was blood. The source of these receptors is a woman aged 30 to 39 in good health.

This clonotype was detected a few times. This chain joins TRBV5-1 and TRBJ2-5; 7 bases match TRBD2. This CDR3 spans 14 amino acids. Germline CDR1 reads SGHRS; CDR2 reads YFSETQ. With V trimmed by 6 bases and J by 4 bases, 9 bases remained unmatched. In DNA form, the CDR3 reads TGCGCCAGCATAAGCGAGCGGGGCACAGAGACCCAGTACTTC. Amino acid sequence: CASISERGTETQYF. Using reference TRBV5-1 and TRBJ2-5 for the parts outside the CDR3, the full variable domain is KAGVTQTPRYLIKTRGQQVTLSCSPISGHRSVSWYQQTPGQGLQFLFEYFSETQRNKGNFPGRFSGRQFSNSRSEMNVSTLELGDSALYLCASISERGTETQYFGPGTRLLVL.

In nucleotides, the CDR3 is TGTGCCAGCAGTGCTACGGGACAGGGGCGGAAAAAACTGTTTTTT. Translation: CASSATGQGRKKLFF. The chain uses TRBV12-3 or TRBV12-4 and TRBJ1-4; 10 nucleotides agree with TRBD1. There are 15 residues in the CDR3. V lost 5 bases, J lost 9 bases, and 9 bases stayed unmatched.

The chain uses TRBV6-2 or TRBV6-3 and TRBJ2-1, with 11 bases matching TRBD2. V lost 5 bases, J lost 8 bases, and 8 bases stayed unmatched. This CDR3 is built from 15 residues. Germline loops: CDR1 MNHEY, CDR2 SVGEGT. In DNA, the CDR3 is TGTGCCAGCAGTCGGCTAGCGGGAGGATCAGATGAGCAGTTCTTC. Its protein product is CASSRLAGGSDEQFF.

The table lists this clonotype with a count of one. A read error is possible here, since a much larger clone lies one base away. For the CDR3, the DNA is TGCAGTGCTAGAGATCTAATGAGGGGGCAGATTATCGAGCAGTACTTC. Its protein is CSARDLMRGQIIEQYF. V is TRBV20-1 and J is TRBJ2-7, with 7 nucleotides matching TRBD1. The CDR3 has 16 amino acids. V gave up 0 bases and J gave up 6 bases; unmatched junction bases: 14. CDR1 and CDR2 (germline): DFQATT, SNEGSKA (reference sequence).